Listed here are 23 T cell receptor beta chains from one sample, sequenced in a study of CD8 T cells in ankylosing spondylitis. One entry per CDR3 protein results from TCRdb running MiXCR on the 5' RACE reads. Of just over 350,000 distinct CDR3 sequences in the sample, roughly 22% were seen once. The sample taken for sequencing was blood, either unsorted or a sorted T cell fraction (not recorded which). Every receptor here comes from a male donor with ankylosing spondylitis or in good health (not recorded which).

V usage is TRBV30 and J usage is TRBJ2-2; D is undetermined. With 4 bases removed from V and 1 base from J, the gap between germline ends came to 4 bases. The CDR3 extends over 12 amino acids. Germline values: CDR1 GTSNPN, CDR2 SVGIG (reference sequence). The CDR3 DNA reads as TGTGCCTGGACCGAGAACACCGGGGAGCTGTTTTTT. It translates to CAWTENTGELFF. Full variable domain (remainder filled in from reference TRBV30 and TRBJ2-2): SQTIHQWPATLVQPVGSPLSLECTVEGTSNPNLYWYRQAAGRGLQLLFYSVGIGQISSEVPQNLSASRPQDRQFILSSKKLLLSDSGFYLCAWTENTGELFFGEGSRLTVL.

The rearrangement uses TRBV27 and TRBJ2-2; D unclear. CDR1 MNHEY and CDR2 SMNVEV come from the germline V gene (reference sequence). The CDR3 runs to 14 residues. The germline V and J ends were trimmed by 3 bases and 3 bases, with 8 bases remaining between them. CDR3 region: CASSFFADTGELFF. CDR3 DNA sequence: TGTGCCAGCAGTTTTTTTGCGGACACCGGGGAGCTGTTTTTT.

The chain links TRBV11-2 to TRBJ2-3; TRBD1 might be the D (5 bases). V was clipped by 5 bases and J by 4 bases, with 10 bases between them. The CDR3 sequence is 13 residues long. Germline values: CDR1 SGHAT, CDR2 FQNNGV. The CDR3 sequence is CASSRPRADTQYF. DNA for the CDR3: TGTGCCAGCAGCCGGCCCAGGGCAGATACGCAGTATTTT.

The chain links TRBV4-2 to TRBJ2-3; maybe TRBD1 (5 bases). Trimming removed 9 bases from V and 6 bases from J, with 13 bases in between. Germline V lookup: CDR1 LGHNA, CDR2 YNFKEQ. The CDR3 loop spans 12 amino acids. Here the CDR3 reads CARRQLGDTQYF. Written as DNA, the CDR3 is TGTGCCAGAAGACAGCTCGGGGATACGCAGTATTTT.

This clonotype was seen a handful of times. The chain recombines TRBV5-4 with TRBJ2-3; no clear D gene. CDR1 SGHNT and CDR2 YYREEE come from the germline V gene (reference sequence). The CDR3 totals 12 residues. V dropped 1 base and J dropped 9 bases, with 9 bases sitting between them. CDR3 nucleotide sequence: TGTGCCAGCAGCTTGCCAATAGGGACGCAGTATTTT. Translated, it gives CASSLPIGTQYF.

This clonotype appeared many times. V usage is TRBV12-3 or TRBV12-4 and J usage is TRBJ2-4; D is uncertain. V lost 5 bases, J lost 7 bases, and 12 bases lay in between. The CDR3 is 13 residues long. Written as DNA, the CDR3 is TGTGCCAGCAGTCCGACCCCTCGGAACATTCAGTACTTC. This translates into CASSPTPRNIQYF.

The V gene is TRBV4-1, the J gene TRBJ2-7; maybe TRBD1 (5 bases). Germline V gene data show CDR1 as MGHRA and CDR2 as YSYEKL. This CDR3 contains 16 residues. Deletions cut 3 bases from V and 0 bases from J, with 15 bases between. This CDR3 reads CASSHYSPGISYEQYF. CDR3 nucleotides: TGCGCCAGCAGCCACTACTCGCCAGGGATCTCCTACGAGCAGTACTTC.

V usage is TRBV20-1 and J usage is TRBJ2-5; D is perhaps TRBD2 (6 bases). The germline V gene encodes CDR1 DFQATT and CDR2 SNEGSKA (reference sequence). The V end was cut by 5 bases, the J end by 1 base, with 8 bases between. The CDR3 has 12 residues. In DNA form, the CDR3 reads TGCAGTGCTCCGGGACTCCAAGAGACCCAGTACTTC. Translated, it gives CSAPGLQETQYF.

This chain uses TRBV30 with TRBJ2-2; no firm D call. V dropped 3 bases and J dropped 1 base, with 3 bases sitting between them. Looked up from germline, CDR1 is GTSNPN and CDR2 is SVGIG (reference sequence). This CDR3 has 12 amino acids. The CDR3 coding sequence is TGTGCCTGGAGGCAGAACACCGGGGAGCTGTTTTTT. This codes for CAWRQNTGELFF.

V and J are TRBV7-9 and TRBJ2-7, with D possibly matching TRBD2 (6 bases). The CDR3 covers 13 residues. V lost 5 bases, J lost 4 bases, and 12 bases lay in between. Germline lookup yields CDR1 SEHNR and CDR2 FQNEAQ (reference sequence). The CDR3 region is CASSTGGEYEQYF. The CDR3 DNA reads TGTGCCAGCAGCACCGGGGGTGAATACGAGCAGTACTTC.

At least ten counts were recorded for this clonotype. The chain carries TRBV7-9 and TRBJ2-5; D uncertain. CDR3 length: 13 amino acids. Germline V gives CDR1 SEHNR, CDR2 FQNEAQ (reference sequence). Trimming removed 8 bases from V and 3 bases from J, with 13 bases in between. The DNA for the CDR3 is TGTGCCAGCGACCCGGGTCTGGAAGAGACCCAGTACTTC. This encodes CASDPGLEETQYF.

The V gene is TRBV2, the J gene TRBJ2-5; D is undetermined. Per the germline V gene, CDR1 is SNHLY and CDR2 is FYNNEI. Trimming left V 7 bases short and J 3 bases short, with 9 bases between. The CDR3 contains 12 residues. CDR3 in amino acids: CASMGWEETQYF. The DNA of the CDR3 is TGTGCCAGCATGGGGTGGGAAGAGACCCAGTACTTC.

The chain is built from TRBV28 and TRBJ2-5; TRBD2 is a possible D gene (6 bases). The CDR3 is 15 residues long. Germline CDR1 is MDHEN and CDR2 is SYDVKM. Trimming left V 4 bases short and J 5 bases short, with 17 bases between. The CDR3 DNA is TGTGCCAGCAGTTGGGGGGTCCAAACAGTGGAGACCCAGTACTTC. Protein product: CASSWGVQTVETQYF. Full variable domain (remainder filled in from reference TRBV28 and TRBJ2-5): DVKVTQSSRYLVKRTGEKVFLECVQDMDHENMFWYRQDPGLGLRLIYFSYDVKMKEKGDIPEGYSVSREKKERFSLILESASTNQTSMYLCASSWGVQTVETQYFGPGTRLLVL.

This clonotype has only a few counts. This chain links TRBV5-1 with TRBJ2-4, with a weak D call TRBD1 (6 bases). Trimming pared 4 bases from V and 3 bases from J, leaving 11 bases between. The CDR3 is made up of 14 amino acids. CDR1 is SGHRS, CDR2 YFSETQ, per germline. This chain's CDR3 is CASSIQGYKNIQYF. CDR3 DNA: TGCGCCAGCAGCATACAGGGTTACAAAAACATTCAGTACTTC.

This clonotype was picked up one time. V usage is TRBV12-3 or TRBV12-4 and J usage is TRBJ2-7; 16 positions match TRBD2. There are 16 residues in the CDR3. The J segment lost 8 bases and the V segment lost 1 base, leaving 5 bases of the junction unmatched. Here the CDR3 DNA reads TGTGCCAGCAGTTTAGTGGGACTAGCGGGGGGGCTGAAGCAGTACTTC. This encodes CASSLVGLAGGLKQYF.

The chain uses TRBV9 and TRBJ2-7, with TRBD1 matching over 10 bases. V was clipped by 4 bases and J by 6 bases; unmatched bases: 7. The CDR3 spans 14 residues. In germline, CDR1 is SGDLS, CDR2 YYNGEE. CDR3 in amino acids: CASSPTGGWSEQYF. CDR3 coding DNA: TGTGCCAGCAGCCCGACAGGGGGCTGGTCCGAGCAGTACTTC.

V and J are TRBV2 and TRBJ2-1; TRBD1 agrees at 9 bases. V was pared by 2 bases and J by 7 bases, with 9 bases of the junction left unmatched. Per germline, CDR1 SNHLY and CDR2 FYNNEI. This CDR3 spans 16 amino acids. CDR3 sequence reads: CASSEWIGTGSNEQFF. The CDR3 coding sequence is TGTGCCAGCAGTGAATGGATTGGGACAGGGAGTAATGAGCAGTTCTTC.

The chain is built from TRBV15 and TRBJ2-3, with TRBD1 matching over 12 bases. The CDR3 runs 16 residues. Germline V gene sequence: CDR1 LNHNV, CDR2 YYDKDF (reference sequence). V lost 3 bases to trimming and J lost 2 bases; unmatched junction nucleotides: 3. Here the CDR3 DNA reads TGTGCCACCAGCAGGGGGACAGGGGGCTTCACAGATACGCAGTATTTT. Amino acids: CATSRGTGGFTDTQYF.

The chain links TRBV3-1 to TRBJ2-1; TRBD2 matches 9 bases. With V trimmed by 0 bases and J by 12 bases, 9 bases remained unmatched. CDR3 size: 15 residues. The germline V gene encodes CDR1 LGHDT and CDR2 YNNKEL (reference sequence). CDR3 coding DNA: TGTGCCAGCAGCCAAGAATGGGGGCCTAGCGGGACGCAGTTCTTC. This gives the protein CASSQEWGPSGTQFF.

CDR3 loop: CASSLDPSFYNEQFF. The DNA of the CDR3 is TGTGCCAGCAGCTTGGACCCCAGCTTTTACAATGAGCAGTTCTTC. This chain links TRBV5-5 with TRBJ2-1, with unresolved D. CDR3 size: 15 residues. Germline V gene sequence: CDR1 SGHKS, CDR2 YYEKEE (reference sequence). V was trimmed by 0 bases and J by 4 bases, leaving 11 bases between them.

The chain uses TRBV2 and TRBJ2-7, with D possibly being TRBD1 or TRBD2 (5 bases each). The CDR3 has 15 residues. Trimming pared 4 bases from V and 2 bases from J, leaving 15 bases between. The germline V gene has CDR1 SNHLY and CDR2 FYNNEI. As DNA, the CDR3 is TGTGCCAGCAGTGGCGGGCAGGGCCTCCCCTACGAGCAGTACTTC. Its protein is CASSGGQGLPYEQYF.

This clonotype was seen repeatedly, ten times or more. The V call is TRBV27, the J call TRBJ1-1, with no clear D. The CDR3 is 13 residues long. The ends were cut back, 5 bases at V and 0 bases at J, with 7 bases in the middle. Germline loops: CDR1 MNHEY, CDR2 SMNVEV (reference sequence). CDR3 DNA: TGTGCCAGCAGTCCGACACTGAACACTGAAGCTTTCTTT. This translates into CASSPTLNTEAFF.

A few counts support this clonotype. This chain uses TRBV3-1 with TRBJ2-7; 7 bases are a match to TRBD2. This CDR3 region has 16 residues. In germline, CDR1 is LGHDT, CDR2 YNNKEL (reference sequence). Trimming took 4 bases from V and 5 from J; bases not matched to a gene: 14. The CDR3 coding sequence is TGTGCCAGCAGCCCAAATCCGGGACTACATCTCAACGAGCAGTACTTC. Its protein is CASSPNPGLHLNEQYF.